This TCR beta chain was recovered during a study of CD8+ T cells in alopecia areata. Study context: The protocol delivered tofacitinib for 6 to 18 months, then withdrew it for 6 months.

Reverse transcribed after extraction, RNA yielded cDNA as the sequencing template. Method: immunoSEQ multiplex PCR; TCRdb's copy keeps in-frame clones and lacks some. The sample has about 190,000 clones, 59% seen once. Both CD4+ and CD8+ T cells were separated by sorting PBMCs. CDR3 length equals 15 residues. V was shortened by 4 bases and J by 9 bases, with 19 bases between the two germline ends. Germline V gene lookup returns CDR1 MGHRA and CDR2 YSYEKL. Sequencing was performed on CD4+ T cells sorted from blood, taken at week 0. The TCR sequence derives from a human donor with alopecia areata. The chain has TRBV4-1 and TRBJ2-1; D is undetermined. The CDR3 DNA is TGCGCCAGCAGCCCGGGTGGTCTTAGGATAAGTGAGCAGTTCTTC. Its protein is CASSPGGLRISEQFF.